A single sample gave rise to the 30 T cell receptor beta chains below, sequenced in a study of blood T cell repertoires in COVID-19. Assay: immunoSEQ multiplex PCR; the TCRdb copy retains only in-frame clones and omits some. The repertoire holds 55,000 to 60,000 clones, with approximately 80% as singletons. The sequencing sample was made of peripheral blood. These receptors were collected from a man aged 50 or older with active or convalescent COVID-19.

The V gene is TRBV7-9, the J gene TRBJ1-4; perhaps TRBD1 as D (6 bases). CDR1 is SEHNR, CDR2 FQNEAQ, per germline (reference sequence). The CDR3 extends over 15 amino acids. The V end was cut by 5 bases, the J end by 7 bases, with 17 bases between. The CDR3 nucleotides are TGTGCCAGCAGCAAACGGGACACGATGGCTGAAAAACTGTTTTTT. Translating it yields CASSKRDTMAEKLFF.

The chain carries TRBV11-1 and TRBJ2-7; D is undetermined. Germline V gene lookup returns CDR1 SGHAT and CDR2 FQDESV (reference sequence). Trimming removed 6 bases from V and 0 bases from J, with 12 bases in between. The CDR3 is 14 residues long. In DNA form, the CDR3 reads TGTGCCAGCAGAAGTGGCGGAGCCTCCTACGAGCAGTACTTC. It codes for CASRSGGASYEQYF.

The CDR3 is CASSSRDTSSPLHF. CDR3 nucleotides: TGTGCCAGCAGTTCCAGGGACACCAGTTCACCCCTCCACTTT. The chain carries TRBV27 and TRBJ1-6, with D perhaps matching TRBD1 (6 bases). This CDR3 spans 14 amino acids. Trimming took 4 bases from V and 9 from J, leaving 13 bases between them. Per the germline V gene, CDR1 is MNHEY and CDR2 is SMNVEV (reference sequence).

This chain links TRBV7-9 with TRBJ2-1; 13 bases match TRBD2. Trimming took 4 bases from V and 1 from J; bases not matched to a gene: 7. The CDR3 totals 18 residues. Germline V gene sequence: CDR1 SEHNR, CDR2 FQNEAQ (reference sequence). The CDR3 DNA reads as TGTGCCAGCAGCTCGATAGGGACTAGCGGGGCGTCCTACAATGAGCAGTTCTTC. Amino acid sequence: CASSSIGTSGASYNEQFF.

V usage is TRBV2 and J usage is TRBJ2-6, with a possible D match to TRBD1 (6 bases). This CDR3 contains 17 residues. CDR1 and CDR2 (germline): SNHLY, FYNNEI. V lost 1 base, J lost 2 bases, and 12 bases lay in between. DNA for the CDR3: TGTGCCAGCAGTGAAGGGAACAGGGCTACTGGGGCCAACGTCCTGACTTTC. Protein sequence: CASSEGNRATGANVLTF.

The chain employs TRBV13 and TRBJ2-7, with a weak D call TRBD1 (6 bases). CDR1 PRHDT and CDR2 FYEKMQ come from the germline V gene (reference sequence). V was cut by 6 bases and J by 6 bases, with 12 bases left in between. The CDR3 extends over 12 amino acids. CDR3 sequence (DNA): TGTGCCAGCAGTTTTGTAGGGGGCGAGCAGTACTTC. Residues: CASSFVGGEQYF.

V is TRBV5-1 and J is TRBJ1-2, with 11 bases fitting TRBD1. V was clipped by 3 bases and J by 4 bases; unmatched bases: 5. The CDR3 length is 15 residues. Germline assignment: CDR1 SGHRS and CDR2 YFSETQ. CDR3 region: CASSSGQGDTYGYTF. CDR3 sequence (DNA): TGCGCCAGCAGCTCGGGACAGGGGGACACCTATGGCTACACCTTC.

The rearrangement joins TRBV6-5 to TRBJ1-6, with D uncertain. Trimming shortened V by 4 bases and J by 7 bases, and 5 bases separated the two germline ends. The CDR3 spans 12 residues. Germline assignment: CDR1 MNHEY and CDR2 SVGAGI. The CDR3 DNA reads as TGTGCCAGCAGTTCGTTCAATTCACCCCTCCACTTT. It codes for CASSSFNSPLHF.

This clone was picked up a small number of times. V gene TRBV30 combines with J gene TRBJ2-7; 9 nucleotides align to TRBD1. Germline values: CDR1 GTSNPN, CDR2 SVGIG (reference sequence). V was clipped by 7 bases and J by 4 bases; unmatched bases: 8. This CDR3 has 13 amino acids. The CDR3 spells CASTGTGLYEQYF. The CDR3 region has the DNA TGTGCCTCTACCGGGACAGGGTTATACGAGCAGTACTTC.

The rearrangement uses TRBV7-9 and TRBJ2-3; 9 nucleotides line up with TRBD2. Germline CDR1 reads SEHNR; CDR2 reads FQNEAQ (reference sequence). The CDR3 extends over 15 amino acids. Trimming at V came to 3 bases and at J to 2 bases, leaving 3 bases not matched to a gene. This CDR3 is CASSFLAGNTDTQYF. Written as DNA, the CDR3 is TGTGCCAGCAGCTTCCTAGCGGGAAACACAGATACGCAGTATTTT.

This chain uses TRBV7-8 with TRBJ2-7, with TRBD2 as a possible D gene (5 bases). CDR1 is SGHVS, CDR2 FQNEAQ, per germline. V was cut by 0 bases and J by 5 bases, with 11 bases left in between. This CDR3 region has 14 residues. CDR3 bases: TGTGCCAGCAGCTTAGCGGATGAGGGAGACGAGCAGTACTTC. This translates into CASSLADEGDEQYF.

The chain has TRBV6-4 and TRBJ2-1, with 8 positions matching TRBD1. CDR3 length: 15 amino acids. V lost 2 bases and J lost 11; bases outside the gene matches: 11. Germline V gene data show CDR1 as MRHNA and CDR2 as SNTAGT. The DNA for the CDR3 is TGTGCCAGCAGTGACGGACAGGGCCTCATGAGAAAGCAGTTCTTC. Protein product: CASSDGQGLMRKQFF.

This clone was seen at least ten times. The chain links TRBV19 to TRBJ1-1; TRBD1 might be the D (5 bases). Germline V gene data show CDR1 as LNHDA and CDR2 as SQIVND (reference sequence). Trimming pared 11 bases from V and 10 bases from J, leaving 23 bases between. The CDR3 sequence is 13 residues long. CDR3 nucleotide sequence: TGTGCCCGCCAAGTGGGGGTGGGGGGGGGAGCTTTCTTT. Its protein is CARQVGVGGGAFF.

Only a few counts were recorded for this clone. The J gene is TRBJ1-1, the V gene TRBV6-2 or TRBV6-3, with 7 bases lining up with TRBD1. The CDR3 length is 12 residues. The V gene end was trimmed by 6 bases and the J gene end by 7 bases; junction bases not matched to a gene: 5. Germline loops: CDR1 MNHEY, CDR2 SVGEGT. CDR3 in DNA: TGTGCCAGCAGCGCCTACAGGGGTGAAGCTTTCTTT. This sequence encodes CASSAYRGEAFF.

The chain uses TRBV5-5 and TRBJ1-4; D is ambiguous. Trimming stripped 0 bases from V and 7 bases from J, with 13 bases between. Germline lookup yields CDR1 SGHKS and CDR2 YYEKEE (reference sequence). The CDR3 covers 15 residues. The CDR3 nucleotides read TGTGCCAGCAGCTTGGCCTTGGCATCTGGTGAAAAACTGTTTTTT. This codes for CASSLALASGEKLFF.

This clone was counted a few times. The chain joins TRBV18 to TRBJ1-4; tentative D call: TRBD1 (6 bases). The germline V and J ends were trimmed by 2 bases and 4 bases, with 8 bases remaining between them. This CDR3 region has 14 residues. CDR1 is KGHSH and CDR2 is LQKENI in the germline V gene. The CDR3 spells CASSPGQSNEKLFF. CDR3 nucleotides: TGTGCCAGCTCACCAGGACAGAGTAATGAAAAACTGTTTTTT. Full variable domain (missing parts from reference TRBV18 and TRBJ1-4): NAGVMQNPRHLVRRRGQEARLRCSPMKGHSHVYWYRQLPEEGLKFMVYLQKENIIDESGMPKERFSAEFPKEGPSILRIQQVVRGDSAAYFCASSPGQSNEKLFFGSGTQLSVL.

This clone has just a few counts. This chain links TRBV5-6 with TRBJ1-5, with D unclear. The CDR3 extends over 15 amino acids. Germline V gene lookup returns CDR1 SGHDT and CDR2 YYEEEE. The V end lost 7 bases, the J end lost 6 bases, and 20 bases lay between the germline ends. CDR3 nucleotides: TGTGCCAGCTCGATGGGCAAAGGTGGTACTCAGCCCCAGCATTTT. It encodes CASSMGKGGTQPQHF.

The chain recombines TRBV5-1 with TRBJ2-3; 8 nucleotides line up with TRBD2. CDR1 is SGHRS, CDR2 YFSETQ, per germline. The V and J ends lost 0 bases and 5 bases, in that order; junction bases with no gene match: 8. The CDR3 covers 16 residues. CDR3 nucleotide sequence: TGCGCCAGCAGCTTGGATCCAGCGGGAGCAAGAGATACGCAGTATTTT. Its translation: CASSLDPAGARDTQYF.

This clone has just a few counts. The V gene is TRBV21-1, the J gene TRBJ2-4; the table's D call, TRBD1, has no DNA check behind it. TRBV21-1 corresponds to a pseudogene. This CDR3 contains 17 residues. CDR3 sequence reads: CASSKDGDRGIKNIQYF. The CDR3 DNA sequence: TGTGCCAGCAGCAAAGATGGGGACAGGGGTATCAAAAACATTCAGTACTTC.

The chain combines TRBV5-6 with TRBJ1-2; unclear D gene. Germline assignment: CDR1 SGHDT and CDR2 YYEEEE. The CDR3 is 13 amino acids. Trimming cost V 1 base and J 5 bases, with 9 bases left between them. DNA for the CDR3: TGTGCCAGCAGCTTGACTAGGGCGTATGGCTACACCTTC. Encoded protein: CASSLTRAYGYTF.

The J gene is TRBJ1-1, the V gene TRBV6-5, with D perhaps matching TRBD1 (5 bases). CDR3 length equals 13 residues. Germline CDR1 reads MNHEY; CDR2 reads SVGAGI. Between the trimmed V and J ends, which lost 6 bases and 1 base, there was a span of 9 bases. The CDR3 DNA sequence: TGTGCCAGCAGGCCAAGGGGGAACACTGAAGCTTTCTTT. This gives the protein CASRPRGNTEAFF.

V is TRBV2 and J is TRBJ1-1; no firm D call. The length of the CDR3 is 17 residues. The ends were cut back, 7 bases at V and 1 base at J, with 22 bases in the middle. Germline V gene sequence: CDR1 SNHLY, CDR2 FYNNEI. Here the CDR3 DNA reads TGTGCCAGCACCAAACGACGGATTACTATTTCGAACACTGAAGCTTTCTTT. This gives the protein CASTKRRITISNTEAFF.

The chain links TRBV7-2 to TRBJ2-3; 8 nucleotides align to TRBD1. The CDR3 extends over 16 amino acids. The germline CDR1 and CDR2 sequences are SGHTA and FQGNSA. V gave up 2 bases and J gave up 6 bases; unmatched junction bases: 10. The CDR3: CASSLNGGRGPDTQYF. The CDR3 coding sequence is TGTGCCAGCAGCTTAAATGGGGGCAGGGGGCCCGATACGCAGTATTTT.

The rearrangement links TRBV6-2 or TRBV6-3 to TRBJ1-3; no reliable D call. Germline assignment: CDR1 MNHEY and CDR2 SVGEGT. The CDR3 is 13 residues long. Between the trimmed V and J ends, which lost 2 bases and 4 bases, there was a span of 6 bases. The CDR3 nucleotides are TGTGCCAGCAGTTACGTGGAGGGAAACACCATATATTTT. Its protein product is CASSYVEGNTIYF.

J is TRBJ1-5 and V is TRBV6-5; 9 nucleotides align to TRBD1. The CDR3 spans 14 residues. V lost 7 bases to trimming and J lost 5 bases; unmatched junction nucleotides: 6. Germline-derived CDR1 and CDR2 are MNHEY and SVGAGI. Here the CDR3 DNA reads TGTGCCAGCAAACCACAGGGGGCTGATCAGCCCCAGCATTTT. Translated: CASKPQGADQPQHF.

CDR3 coding DNA: TGTGCCACCCAAGTGGGGGTGGGGGGGGGAGCTTTCTTT. Residues: CATQVGVGGGAFF. The chain is built from TRBV19 and TRBJ1-1, with TRBD1 as a possible D gene (5 bases). The CDR3 covers 13 residues. The V and J ends lost 10 bases and 10 bases respectively, with 22 bases between them. Germline V lookup: CDR1 LNHDA, CDR2 SQIVND (reference sequence).

The rearrangement uses TRBV19 and TRBJ2-7; 7 nucleotides line up with TRBD1. The germline CDR1 and CDR2 sequences are LNHDA and SQIVND (reference sequence). With V trimmed by 3 bases and J by 0 bases, 2 bases remained unmatched. The length of the CDR3 is 14 residues. CDR3 nucleotides: TGTGCCAGTAGTATGGGACAGAGCTCCTACGAGCAGTACTTC. It encodes CASSMGQSSYEQYF.

Notes on this clone: An end of the junction differs from the germline gene, which may be a read error. This chain uses TRBV19 with TRBJ2-4; D is possibly TRBD2 (5 bases). The CDR3 length is 17 residues. CDR1 is LNHDA and CDR2 is SQIVND in the germline V gene (reference sequence). CDR3: CASSTRSGSSAKNVQYF. As DNA, the CDR3 is TGTGCCAGTAGTACAAGGAGCGGTTCCTCGGCCAAAAACGTTCAGTACTTC.

In its sample, this clone was seen a few times. The genes are TRBV27 and TRBJ1-6; perhaps TRBD1 as D (5 bases). Germline lookup yields CDR1 MNHEY and CDR2 SMNVEV (reference sequence). The CDR3 sequence is 16 residues long. V was shortened by 0 bases and J by 10 bases, with 16 bases between the two germline ends. The DNA of the CDR3 is TGTGCCAGCAGTTTATCAGTACAGGCTAAGGCGTCACCCCTCCACTTT. Its translation: CASSLSVQAKASPLHF.

This chain joins TRBV5-6 and TRBJ1-1; a weak D match, TRBD1 (5 bases). V was cut by 3 bases and J by 2 bases, with 8 bases left in between. The length of the CDR3 is 13 residues. The V gene's germline CDR1 is SGHDT and CDR2 YYEEEE. In DNA, the CDR3 is TGTGCCAGCAGCTGGGGCGTAAACACTGAAGCTTTCTTT. Amino acids: CASSWGVNTEAFF. Filled out from reference TRBV5-6 and TRBJ1-1, the complete variable domain reads DAGVTQSPTHLIKTRGQQVTLRCSPKSGHDTVSWYQQALGQGPQFIFQYYEEEERQRGNFPDRFSGHQFPNYSSELNVNALLLGDSALYLCASSWGVNTEAFFGQGTRLTVV.